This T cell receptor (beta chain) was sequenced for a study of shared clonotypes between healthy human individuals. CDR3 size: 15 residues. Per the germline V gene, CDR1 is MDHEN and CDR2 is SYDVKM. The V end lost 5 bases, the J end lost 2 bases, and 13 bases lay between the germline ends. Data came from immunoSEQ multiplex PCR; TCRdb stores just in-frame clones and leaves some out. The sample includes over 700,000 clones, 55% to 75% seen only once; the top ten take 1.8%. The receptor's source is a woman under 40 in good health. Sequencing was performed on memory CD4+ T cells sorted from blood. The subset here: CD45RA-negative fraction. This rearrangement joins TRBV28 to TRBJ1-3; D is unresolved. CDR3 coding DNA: TGTGCCAGCAGTCCCCGTGGTACCGCTGGAAACACCATATATTTT. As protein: CASSPRGTAGNTIYF.